Shown below are 21 T cell receptor beta chains from a single sample sequenced in a study of T-cell reconstitution after alpha-beta-depleted transplantation in children. Molecular barcoding with unique molecular identifiers was used for the TCRbeta library. TCRdb processed the PCR reads anew with MiXCR; each CDR3 protein has one entry. The data hold some 550,000 distinct CDR3 sequences, with 15% to 20% observed a single time. The sequenced sample was PBMCs from the stem cell graft donor, obtained from the stem cell graft. These receptors all stem from a human donor who donated a stem cell graft to a child with acute lymphoblastic leukemia.

This clonotype was observed a handful of times. The chain links TRBV5-1 to TRBJ1-2, with TRBD1 as a possible D gene (5 bases). This CDR3 comprises 14 residues. V lost 2 bases and J lost 8, with 16 bases in between. Germline CDR1 and CDR2: SGHRS and YFSETQ. CDR3 amino acids: CASSLRIGTEGYTF. Here the CDR3 DNA reads TGCGCCAGCAGCTTAAGAATAGGGACGGAGGGCTACACCTTC.

This clonotype has only a few counts. The chain joins TRBV6-4 to TRBJ2-1; 11 bases are shared with TRBD2. Per the germline V gene, CDR1 is MRHNA and CDR2 is SNTAGT. Germline trimming cut 4 bases from V and 4 bases from J; bases unmatched to any gene: 6. The CDR3 length is 16 residues. Written as DNA, the CDR3 is TGTGCCAGCAGTGTAATAGCGGGAGGGTCTTACAATGAGCAGTTCTTC. Protein: CASSVIAGGSYNEQFF.

The genes are TRBV20-1 and TRBJ2-5; 12 bases are a match to TRBD1. This CDR3 is built from 15 residues. The J segment lost 6 bases and the V segment lost 5 bases, leaving 10 bases of the junction unmatched. CDR1 and CDR2 (germline): DFQATT, SNEGSKA (reference sequence). The CDR3 bases are TGCAGTGCTGGACTCGGGACAGGGGGCATGAAGACCCAGTACTTC. Translating it yields CSAGLGTGGMKTQYF.

In this sample, this clonotype turned up a few times. This chain's CDR3 is CASREIGGGNEQFF. The CDR3 DNA follows: TGTGCCAGCAGAGAAATAGGGGGAGGGAATGAGCAGTTCTTC. This chain uses TRBV27 with TRBJ2-1, with D possibly TRBD2 on 7 matching bases. CDR3 length equals 14 residues. Trimming cost V 6 bases and J 7 bases, with 16 bases left between them. Per the germline V gene, CDR1 is MNHEY and CDR2 is SMNVEV (reference sequence).

The rearrangement uses TRBV28 and TRBJ2-2; a weak D match, TRBD2 (5 bases). CDR1 and CDR2 (germline): MDHEN, SYDVKM. The CDR3 covers 13 residues. Trimming removed 3 bases from V and 7 bases from J, with 9 bases in between. CDR3 protein: CASSLRDHGELFF. The CDR3 DNA reads TGTGCCAGCAGTTTGAGGGATCACGGGGAGCTGTTTTTT.

There are a few counts of this clonotype. The CDR3 is CASSPWARSLYEQYF. CDR3 coding DNA: TGTGCCAGCAGCCCTTGGGCTAGATCCCTCTACGAGCAGTACTTC. V usage is TRBV11-2 and J usage is TRBJ2-7; D is unresolved. Trimming left V 5 bases short and J 3 bases short, with 17 bases between. Germline CDR1 and CDR2: SGHAT and FQNNGV. The CDR3 consists of 15 residues. The entire variable domain, with the rest obtained from reference TRBV11-2 and TRBJ2-7, is as follows: EAGVAQSPRYKIIEKRQSVAFWCNPISGHATLYWYQQILGQGPKLLIQFQNNGVVDDSQLPKDRFSAERLKGVDSTLKIQPAKLEDSAVYLCASSPWARSLYEQYFGPGTRLTVT.

The chain recombines TRBV7-9 with TRBJ2-3; D is possibly TRBD2 (6 bases). Germline V gene data show CDR1 as SEHNR and CDR2 as FQNEAQ (reference sequence). Trimming removed 5 bases from V and 1 base from J, with 16 bases in between. This CDR3 spans 16 amino acids. CDR3 nucleotide sequence: TGTGCCAGCAGCCCGGGGACTCCTCCTGGCACAGATACGCAGTATTTT. Translation: CASSPGTPPGTDTQYF.

V is TRBV12-3 or TRBV12-4 and J is TRBJ1-1, with D possibly TRBD1 on 6 matching bases. The CDR3 is 14 amino acids. Trimming pared 8 bases from V and 8 bases from J, leaving 21 bases between. CDR3 residues: CASGTLGGHREAFF. In DNA, the CDR3 is TGTGCCAGCGGTACCCTCGGGGGCCACCGGGAAGCTTTCTTT.

The chain carries TRBV20-1 and TRBJ2-1; perhaps D is TRBD1 or TRBD2 (5 bases each). Trimming removed 5 bases from V and 5 bases from J, with 25 bases in between. The CDR3 is 17 residues long. Germline V CDR1 and CDR2: DFQATT, SNEGSKA (reference sequence). The chain's CDR3 is CSAWDDSGPFLHNEQFF. The CDR3, as DNA: TGCAGTGCTTGGGACGACAGTGGTCCCTTTCTTCACAATGAGCAGTTCTTC.

This chain joins TRBV20-1 and TRBJ1-1; 7 positions match TRBD1. CDR1 and CDR2 from the germline V gene are DFQATT and SNEGSKA (reference sequence). The CDR3 is made up of 12 amino acids. J gave up 11 bases and V 6 bases, and 12 bases lay outside the gene matches. The CDR3 DNA reads as TGCAGTGCCTCAGGGGGGGGCGTATGGGCTTTCTTT. It translates to CSASGGGVWAFF.

This clonotype was detected a few times. The chain carries TRBV12-3 or TRBV12-4 and TRBJ1-6; 10 bases are shared with TRBD1. CDR3 length equals 13 residues. J was trimmed by 9 bases and V by 5 bases; bases with no gene match: 1. The CDR3 reads CASSRTGGSPLHF. CDR3 coding DNA: TGTGCCAGCAGTCGGACAGGGGGTTCACCCCTCCACTTT.

This clonotype turned up a few times. The J gene is TRBJ2-5, the V gene TRBV20-1; TRBD2 matches 8 bases. This CDR3 has 16 amino acids. The junction had 14 bases not matched to a gene; V was cut back by 3 bases and J by 5 bases. Germline lookup yields CDR1 DFQATT and CDR2 SNEGSKA (reference sequence). This CDR3 reads CSARAGSGTWGETQYF. In DNA, the CDR3 is TGCAGTGCTAGGGCGGGTAGCGGGACGTGGGGCGAGACCCAGTACTTC.

The chain carries TRBV7-9 and TRBJ2-3; TRBD2 aligns across 7 bases. CDR1 is SEHNR, CDR2 FQNEAQ, per germline (reference sequence). The CDR3 is 16 amino acids. The J segment lost 2 bases and the V segment lost 2 bases, leaving 7 bases of the junction unmatched. CDR3 loop: CASSLSGGSSTDTQYF. The CDR3 nucleotides are TGTGCCAGCAGCTTATCCGGCGGGAGCTCCACAGATACGCAGTATTTT.

The rearrangement links TRBV4-1 to TRBJ2-3; 9 bases agree with TRBD2. CDR1 and CDR2 (germline): MGHRA, YSYEKL. With 1 base clipped from V and 4 bases from J, the junction kept 6 bases outside the gene matches. CDR3 length equals 16 residues. The CDR3 bases are TGCGCCAGCAGCCAAGCAATTAGCGGGAGTGCAGATACGCAGTATTTT. Its translation: CASSQAISGSADTQYF.

A few counts support this clonotype. The genes are TRBV5-1 and TRBJ2-2; D is unresolved. The ends were cut back, 2 bases at V and 6 bases at J, with 11 bases in the middle. Looked up from germline, CDR1 is SGHRS and CDR2 is YFSETQ. The CDR3 is made up of 14 amino acids. The CDR3 nucleotides are TGCGCCAGCAGCTTCGTGGATAGCTCCGGGGAGCTGTTTTTT. Translation: CASSFVDSSGELFF. The full variable domain, in which reference TRBV5-1 and TRBJ2-2 provide the parts outside the CDR3, is KAGVTQTPRYLIKTRGQQVTLSCSPISGHRSVSWYQQTPGQGLQFLFEYFSETQRNKGNFPGRFSGRQFSNSRSEMNVSTLELGDSALYLCASSFVDSSGELFFGEGSRLTVL.

This clonotype was seen a handful of times. The chain is built from TRBV9 and TRBJ2-7; D remains unclear. Germline loops: CDR1 SGDLS, CDR2 YYNGEE. The CDR3 is 13 amino acids. The V and J ends lost 4 bases and 6 bases respectively, with 14 bases between them. CDR3 sequence: CASSPAYAVEQYF. The CDR3 DNA reads TGTGCCAGCAGCCCAGCCTACGCGGTCGAGCAGTACTTC.

The chain couples TRBV4-1 to TRBJ2-3, with 7 bases fitting TRBD2. The CDR3 runs 20 residues. Germline CDR1 reads MGHRA; CDR2 reads YSYEKL. The V gene end was trimmed by 0 bases and the J gene end by 2 bases; junction bases not matched to a gene: 17. The CDR3 loop is CASSQEGRGNLPSFTDTQYF. The CDR3 DNA follows: TGCGCCAGCAGCCAAGAGGGGAGGGGAAATCTACCGAGCTTCACAGATACGCAGTATTTT.

The gene calls are TRBV29-1 and TRBJ2-5, with D possibly matching TRBD1 (6 bases). This CDR3 has 16 residues. Germline CDR1 is SQVTM and CDR2 is ANQGSEA. Trimming took 0 bases from V and 2 from J, leaving 16 bases between them. The CDR3 DNA reads TGCAGCGTTGAAGATTGGCAGGGGTATCCTCAAGAGACCCAGTACTTC. Amino acid sequence: CSVEDWQGYPQETQYF.

CDR3 sequence reads: CASSLGRALRHEQYF. DNA of the CDR3: TGTGCCAGCAGTTTAGGCCGGGCCCTGAGGCACGAGCAGTACTTC. V and J are TRBV12-3 or TRBV12-4 and TRBJ2-7; D gene ambiguous. CDR3 length: 15 amino acids. V was clipped by 1 base and J by 5 bases, with 15 bases between them.

The V call is TRBV6-5, the J call TRBJ2-3; TRBD1 agrees at 7 bases. The CDR3 runs 18 residues. Germline CDR1 reads MNHEY; CDR2 reads SVGAGI. V trimming: 0 bases; J trimming: 6 bases; junction bases outside the gene matches: 15. In DNA, the CDR3 is TGTGCCAGCAGTTACTCGGGACAGTCCTTAGGTCCAGCGGATACGCAGTATTTT. This translates into CASSYSGQSLGPADTQYF.

This clonotype showed up many times. V and J are TRBV12-3 or TRBV12-4 and TRBJ2-2; 8 nucleotides align to TRBD1. V trimming: 5 bases; J trimming: 5 bases; junction bases outside the gene matches: 10. The CDR3 contains 16 residues. The CDR3 is CASSTNRGRRTGELFF. The CDR3 coding sequence is TGTGCCAGCAGTACAAACAGGGGGAGGAGGACCGGGGAGCTGTTTTTT.